This T cell receptor (beta chain) comes out of a study of blood T cell repertoires in COVID-19. Study details: COVID-19 samples collected from the United States, Italy and Spain covered acute and convalescent phases.

This clone was counted a few times. Some clones are missing from TCRdb's copy, which holds only in-frame ones; the method was immunoSEQ multiplex PCR. Of 200,000 to 300,000 clones in the sample, roughly 88% were seen once. The V gene's germline CDR1 is LNHDA and CDR2 SQIVND (reference sequence). The CDR3 has 13 amino acids. Trimming pared 8 bases from V and 0 bases from J, leaving 8 bases between. The sequenced material came from peripheral blood. The sequence came from an older man with acute or convalescent COVID-19. This chain joins TRBV19 and TRBJ1-5; no firm D call. CDR3 protein: CASESYSNQPQHF. DNA of the CDR3: TGTGCCAGTGAGTCGTATAGCAATCAGCCCCAGCATTTT.